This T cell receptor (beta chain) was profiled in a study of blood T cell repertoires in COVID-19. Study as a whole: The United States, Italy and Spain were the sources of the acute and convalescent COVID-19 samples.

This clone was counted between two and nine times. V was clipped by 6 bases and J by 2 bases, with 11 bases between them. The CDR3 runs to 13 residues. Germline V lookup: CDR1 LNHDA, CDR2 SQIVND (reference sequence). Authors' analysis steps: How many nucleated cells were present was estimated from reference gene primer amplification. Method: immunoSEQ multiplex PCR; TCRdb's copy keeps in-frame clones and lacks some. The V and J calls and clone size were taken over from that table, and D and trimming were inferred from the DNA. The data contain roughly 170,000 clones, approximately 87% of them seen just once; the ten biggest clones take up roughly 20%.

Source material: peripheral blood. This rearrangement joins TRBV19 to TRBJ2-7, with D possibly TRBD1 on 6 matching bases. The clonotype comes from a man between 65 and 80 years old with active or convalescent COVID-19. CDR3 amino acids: CASSSKGAYEQYF. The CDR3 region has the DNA TGTGCCAGTAGCAGCAAGGGGGCCTACGAGCAGTACTTC.